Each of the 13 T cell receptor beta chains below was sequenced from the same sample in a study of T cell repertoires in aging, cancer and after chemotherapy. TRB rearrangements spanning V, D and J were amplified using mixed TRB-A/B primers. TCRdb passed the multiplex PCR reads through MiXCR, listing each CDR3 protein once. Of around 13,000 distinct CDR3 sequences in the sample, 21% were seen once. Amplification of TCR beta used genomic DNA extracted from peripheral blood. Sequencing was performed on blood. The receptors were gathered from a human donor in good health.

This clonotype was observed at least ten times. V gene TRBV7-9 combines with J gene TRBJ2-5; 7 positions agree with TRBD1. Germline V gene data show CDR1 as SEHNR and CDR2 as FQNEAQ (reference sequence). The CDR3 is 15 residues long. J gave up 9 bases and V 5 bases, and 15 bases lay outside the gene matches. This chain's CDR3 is CASSLRDSPSPAQYF. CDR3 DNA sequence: TGTGCCAGCAGCCTCAGGGACAGTCCCTCGCCGGCCCAGTACTTC.

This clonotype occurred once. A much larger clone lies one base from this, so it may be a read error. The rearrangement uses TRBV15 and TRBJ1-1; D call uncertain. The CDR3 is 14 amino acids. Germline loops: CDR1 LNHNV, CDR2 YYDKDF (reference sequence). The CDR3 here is CVTSRASQNTEAFF. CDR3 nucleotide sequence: TGTGTCACCAGCAGAGCTTCCCAGAACACTGAAGCTTTCTTT.

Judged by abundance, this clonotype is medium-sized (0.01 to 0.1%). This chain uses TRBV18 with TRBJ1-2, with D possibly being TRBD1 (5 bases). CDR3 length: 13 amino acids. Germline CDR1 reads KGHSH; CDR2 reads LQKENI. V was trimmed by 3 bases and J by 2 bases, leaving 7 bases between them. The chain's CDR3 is CASSPTANYGYTF. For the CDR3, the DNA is TGTGCCAGCTCACCGACAGCAAACTATGGCTACACCTTC.

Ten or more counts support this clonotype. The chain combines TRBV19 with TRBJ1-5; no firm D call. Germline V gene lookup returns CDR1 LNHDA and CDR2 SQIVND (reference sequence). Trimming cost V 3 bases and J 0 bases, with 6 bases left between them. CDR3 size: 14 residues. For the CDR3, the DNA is TGTGCCAGTAGTATTTCGGATAGCAATCAGCCCCAGCATTTT. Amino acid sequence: CASSISDSNQPQHF.

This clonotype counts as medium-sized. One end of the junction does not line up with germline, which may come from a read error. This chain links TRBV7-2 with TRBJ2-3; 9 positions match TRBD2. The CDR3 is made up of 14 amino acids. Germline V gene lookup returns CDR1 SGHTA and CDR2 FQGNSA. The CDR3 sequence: CASTLAGATDTQYF. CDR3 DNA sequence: TGTGCCAGCACCTTAGCGGGGGCCACAGATACGCAGTATTTT.

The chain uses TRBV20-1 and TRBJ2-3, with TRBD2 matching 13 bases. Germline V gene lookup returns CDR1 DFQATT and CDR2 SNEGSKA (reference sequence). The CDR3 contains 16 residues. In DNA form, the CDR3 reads TGCAGCGGGAGGTGGACTAGCGGGGGCTCCACAGATACGCAGTATTTT. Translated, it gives CSGRWTSGGSTDTQYF.

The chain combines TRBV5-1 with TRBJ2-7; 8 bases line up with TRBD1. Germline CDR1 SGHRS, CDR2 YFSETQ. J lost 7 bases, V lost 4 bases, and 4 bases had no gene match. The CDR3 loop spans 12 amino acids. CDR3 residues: CASSQTGDEQYF. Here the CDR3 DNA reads TGCGCCAGCAGCCAGACAGGGGATGAGCAGTACTTC.

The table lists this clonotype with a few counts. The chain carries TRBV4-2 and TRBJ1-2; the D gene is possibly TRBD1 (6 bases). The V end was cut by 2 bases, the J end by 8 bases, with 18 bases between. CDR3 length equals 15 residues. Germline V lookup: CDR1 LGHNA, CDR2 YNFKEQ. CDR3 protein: CASSQSGQRGLGYTF. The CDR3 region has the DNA TGTGCCAGCAGCCAATCAGGACAGCGGGGTCTAGGCTACACCTTC.

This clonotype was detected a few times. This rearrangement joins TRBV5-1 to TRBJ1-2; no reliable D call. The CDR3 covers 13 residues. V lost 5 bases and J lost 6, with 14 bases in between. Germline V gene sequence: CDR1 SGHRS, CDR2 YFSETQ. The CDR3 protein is CASSVVGGDGYTF. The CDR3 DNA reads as TGCGCCAGCAGTGTGGTGGGAGGAGATGGCTACACCTTC.

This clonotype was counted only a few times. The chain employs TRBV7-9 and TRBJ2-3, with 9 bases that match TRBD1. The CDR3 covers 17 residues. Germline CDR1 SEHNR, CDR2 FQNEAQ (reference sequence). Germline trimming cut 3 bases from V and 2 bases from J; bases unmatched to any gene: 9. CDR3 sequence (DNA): TGTGCCAGCAGCTTTGACAGGGGGGGATACTCCACAGATACGCAGTATTTT. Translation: CASSFDRGGYSTDTQYF.

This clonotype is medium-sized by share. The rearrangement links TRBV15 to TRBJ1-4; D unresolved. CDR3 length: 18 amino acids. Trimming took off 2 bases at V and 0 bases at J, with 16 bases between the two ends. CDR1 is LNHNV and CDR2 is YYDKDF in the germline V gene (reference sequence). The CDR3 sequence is CATSRSPTYSATNEKLFF. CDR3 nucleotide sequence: TGTGCCACCAGCAGATCCCCAACCTACAGTGCAACTAATGAAAAACTGTTTTTT.

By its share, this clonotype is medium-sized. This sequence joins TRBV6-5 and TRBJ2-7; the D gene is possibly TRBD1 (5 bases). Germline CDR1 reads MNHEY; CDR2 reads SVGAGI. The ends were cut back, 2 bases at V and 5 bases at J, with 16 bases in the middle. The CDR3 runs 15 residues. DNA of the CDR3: TGTGCCAGCAGTTACCTCGCCCGACAGTACGACGAGCAGTACTTC. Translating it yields CASSYLARQYDEQYF.

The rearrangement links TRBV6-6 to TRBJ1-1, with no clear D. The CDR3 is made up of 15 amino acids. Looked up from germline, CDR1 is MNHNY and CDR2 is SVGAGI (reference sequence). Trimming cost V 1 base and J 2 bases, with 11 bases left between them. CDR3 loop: CASSYFVRGNTEAFF. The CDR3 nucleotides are TGTGCCAGCAGTTACTTTGTGAGAGGAAACACTGAAGCTTTCTTT.